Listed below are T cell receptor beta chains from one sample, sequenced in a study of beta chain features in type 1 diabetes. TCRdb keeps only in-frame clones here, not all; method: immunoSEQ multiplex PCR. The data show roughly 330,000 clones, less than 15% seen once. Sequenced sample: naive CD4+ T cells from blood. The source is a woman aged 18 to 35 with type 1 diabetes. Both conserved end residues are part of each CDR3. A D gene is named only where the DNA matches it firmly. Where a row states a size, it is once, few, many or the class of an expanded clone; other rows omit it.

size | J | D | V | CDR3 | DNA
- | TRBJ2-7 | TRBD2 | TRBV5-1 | CASSTVAGGPYEQYF | TGCGCCAGCAGCACAGTAGCGGGAGGGCCGTACGAGCAGTACTTC
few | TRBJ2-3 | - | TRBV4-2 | CASSQDWSGHTDTQYF | TGTGCCAGCAGCCAAGATTGGTCCGGTCACACAGATACGCAGTATTTT
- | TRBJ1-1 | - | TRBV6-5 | CASSYSGGAMNTEAFF | TGTGCCAGCAGTTACTCGGGAGGGGCGATGAACACTGAAGCTTTCTTT
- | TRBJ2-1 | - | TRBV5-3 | CANPRGSPCNEQFF | TGTGCCAACCCTCGGGGGTCCCCTTGCAATGAGCAGTTCTTC
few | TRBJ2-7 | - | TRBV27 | CASSSQGSSYEQYF | TGTGCCAGCAGTTCCCAGGGGAGTTCCTACGAGCAGTACTTC
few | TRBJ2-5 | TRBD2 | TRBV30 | CAWRTSGAQETQYF | TGTGCCTGGAGGACTAGCGGGGCCCAAGAGACCCAGTACTTC
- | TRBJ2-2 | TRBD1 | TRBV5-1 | CASSIQTGVLSGELFF | TGCGCCAGCAGCATCCAGACAGGGGTATTGTCCGGGGAGCTGTTTTTT
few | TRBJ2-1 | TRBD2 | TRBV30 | CAWSRLAGAYNEQFF | TGTGCCTGGAGCCGACTAGCGGGAGCCTACAATGAGCAGTTCTTC
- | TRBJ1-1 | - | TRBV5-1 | CASSPGQNTEAFF | TGCGCCAGCAGCCCGGGACAGAACACTGAAGCTTTCTTT
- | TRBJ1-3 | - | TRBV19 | CASSMGQVGNTIYF | TGTGCCAGTAGTATGGGGCAGGTTGGAAACACCATATATTTT
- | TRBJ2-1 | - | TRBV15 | CATSRTGSSYNEQFF | TGTGCCACCAGCAGAACAGGGAGCTCCTACAATGAGCAGTTCTTC
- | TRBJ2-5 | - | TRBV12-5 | CASGLGRTSRGSQETQYF | TGTGCTAGTGGTTTGGGACGCACAAGCCGGGGGAGCCAAGAGACCCAGTACTTC
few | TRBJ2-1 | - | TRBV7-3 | CASSSTGTPQFF | TGTGCCAGCAGCTCTACCGGGACTCCGCAGTTCTTC
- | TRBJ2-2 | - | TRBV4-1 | CASSQVSYWGDGELFF | TGCGCCAGCAGCCAAGTATCTTATTGGGGAGACGGGGAGCTGTTTTTT
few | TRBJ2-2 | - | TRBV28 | CASSSGTRTTGELFF | TGTGCCAGCAGTTCTGGGACACGAACTACCGGGGAGCTGTTTTTT
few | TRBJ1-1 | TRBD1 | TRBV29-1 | CSGYRDRINTEAFF | TGCAGCGGTTATCGGGACAGAATTAACACTGAAGCTTTCTTT
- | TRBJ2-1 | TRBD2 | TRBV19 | CASSGSGTSGTYNEQFF | TGTGCCAGTAGCGGGAGTGGTACTAGCGGGACCTACAATGAGCAGTTCTTC